This T cell receptor (beta chain) was retrieved from a study of shared clonotypes between healthy human individuals. Study-level results: Rarefaction demonstrated incomplete sorted-subset sequencing despite large depth. Relative to clonotypes present in all four donors, those not shared had lower generation probabilities.

Method: immunoSEQ multiplex PCR; TCRdb's copy keeps in-frame clones and lacks some. Of about 2.4 million clones listed, 80% to 95% are singletons. The CDR3 is 15 amino acids. V was shortened by 4 bases and J by 1 base, with 11 bases between the two germline ends. Germline V gene sequence: CDR1 MDHEN, CDR2 SYDVKM. Details on this clone: Its antigen remains unidentified.

Sequences were obtained from naive CD4+ T cells from PBMCs. Subset defined: CD45RA+ positively selected. The rearrangement links TRBV28 to TRBJ2-4, with D perhaps TRBD1 (6 bases). The TCR originated in a man aged 18 to 30 in good health. Some clones in this sample may be carry-over from other donors' samples. The CDR3 coding sequence is TGTGCCAGCAGTTCGAGCGGACAGGCCAAAAACATTCAGTACTTC. Residues: CASSSSGQAKNIQYF.